Below, 29 T cell receptor beta chains from the same sample are listed, as sequenced in a study of blood T cell repertoires in COVID-19. The assay was immunoSEQ multiplex PCR, and TCRdb's table has in-frame clones only and misses some. Among about 230,000 clones, around four fifths were seen once, and the ten largest hold 2.6%. Sequencing input: peripheral blood. These receptors were collected from a woman between 70 and 85 years old with active or convalescent COVID-19.

The rearrangement joins TRBV19 to TRBJ2-7; TRBD1 matches 9 bases. Germline V gives CDR1 LNHDA, CDR2 SQIVND (reference sequence). This CDR3 spans 15 amino acids. V was clipped by 4 bases and J by 0 bases; unmatched bases: 4. CDR3 bases: TGTGCCAGTAGTAAGGGACAGGGCAACTCCTACGAGCAGTACTTC. It specifies CASSKGQGNSYEQYF.

The sample holds one count of this clone. The chain combines TRBV6-5 with TRBJ1-4; tentative D call: TRBD1 (6 bases). Trimming left V 6 bases short and J 0 bases short, with 11 bases between. Germline loops: CDR1 MNHEY, CDR2 SVGAGI. This CDR3 comprises 15 residues. In DNA, the CDR3 is TGTGCCAGCAGCGACAGGCTTCCAACTAATGAAAAACTGTTTTTT. Translating gives CASSDRLPTNEKLFF.

This clone turned up a few times. The J gene is TRBJ1-5, the V gene TRBV28; unclear D gene. Germline CDR1 MDHEN, CDR2 SYDVKM. The germline V and J ends were trimmed by 1 base and 0 bases, with 7 bases remaining between them. This CDR3 is 15 amino acids long. CDR3 amino acids: CASSLSEYSNQPQHF. The CDR3 DNA sequence: TGTGCCAGCAGTTTATCGGAGTATAGCAATCAGCCCCAGCATTTT. Complete variable domain (other parts from reference TRBV28 and TRBJ1-5): DVKVTQSSRYLVKRTGEKVFLECVQDMDHENMFWYRQDPGLGLRLIYFSYDVKMKEKGDIPEGYSVSREKKERFSLILESASTNQTSMYLCASSLSEYSNQPQHFGDGTRLSIL.

The gene calls are TRBV10-3 and TRBJ1-2; no firm D call. CDR1 ENHRY and CDR2 SYGVKD come from the germline V gene. V was trimmed by 5 bases and J by 2 bases, leaving 12 bases between them. This CDR3 contains 14 residues. CDR3: CAISPATENYGYTF. DNA for the CDR3: TGTGCCATCAGTCCCGCGACGGAGAACTATGGCTACACCTTC.

V gene TRBV7-2 combines with J gene TRBJ2-7; possibly TRBD2 for D (6 bases). The germline V gene encodes CDR1 SGHTA and CDR2 FQGNSA. The CDR3 is made up of 15 amino acids. V was trimmed by 2 bases and J by 3 bases, leaving 14 bases between them. The CDR3 reads CASSLRRGSSYEQYF. CDR3 nucleotide sequence: TGTGCCAGCAGCTTACGGCGGGGATCTAGCTACGAGCAGTACTTC.

This sequence joins TRBV12-5 and TRBJ1-2; unclear D gene. This CDR3 has 13 residues. Germline-derived CDR1 and CDR2 are LGHNT and FRNRAP. The germline V and J ends were trimmed by 2 bases and 4 bases, with 8 bases remaining between them. CDR3 residues: CASGLQAFYGYTF. In DNA, the CDR3 is TGTGCTAGTGGTTTGCAGGCATTCTATGGCTACACCTTC.

Written as DNA, the CDR3 is TGTGCCAGCAGCTTAGGGCCTAGCGAGACCTACGAGCAGTACTTC. It specifies CASSLGPSETYEQYF. V and J are TRBV11-2 and TRBJ2-7, with D possibly being TRBD2 (6 bases). Germline CDR1 reads SGHAT; CDR2 reads FQNNGV. Deletions cut 1 base from V and 2 bases from J, with 12 bases between. The length of the CDR3 is 15 residues.

The V call is TRBV29-1, the J call TRBJ1-1; the match to TRBD1 covers 8 bases. V dropped 6 bases and J dropped 4; count of bases not matched to a gene: 10. Germline V gene data show CDR1 as SQVTM and CDR2 as ANQGSEA. This CDR3 has 14 amino acids. CDR3 amino acids: CSVDQGAGGTEAFF. In DNA, the CDR3 is TGCAGCGTCGACCAGGGGGCAGGGGGCACTGAAGCTTTCTTT. The full variable domain, completed using reference TRBV29-1 and TRBJ1-1, is SAVISQKPSRDICQRGTSLTIQCQVDSQVTMMFWYRQQPGQSLTLIATANQGSEATYESGFVIDKFPISRPNLTFSTLTVSNMSPEDSSIYLCSVDQGAGGTEAFFGQGTRLTVV.

The chain recombines TRBV7-3 with TRBJ1-2; possible D gene TRBD1, 5 bases. Trimming cost V 5 bases and J 4 bases, with 14 bases left between them. CDR1 and CDR2 from the germline V gene are SGHTA and FQGTGA. The CDR3 totals 14 residues. The CDR3: CASSPQGGVYGYTF. The CDR3 nucleotides read TGTGCCAGCAGCCCCCAGGGAGGGGTCTATGGCTACACCTTC.

The table lists this clone with a count of one. The DNA for the CDR3 is TGTGCCACCAGCCGACAGGGGCCCCAAGAGACCCAGTACTTC. This gives the protein CATSRQGPQETQYF. The chain recombines TRBV24-1 with TRBJ2-5; 8 nucleotides align to TRBD1. Trimming cost V 7 bases and J 1 base; bases outside gene matches: 4. The CDR3 is made up of 14 amino acids. Germline V gives CDR1 KGHDR, CDR2 SFDVKD.

This clone was seen only a few times. CDR3 bases: TGTGCCAGCAGTACCCGGGACACGGCTTATGGCTACACCTTC. Its protein product is CASSTRDTAYGYTF. The genes are TRBV28 and TRBJ1-2, with D possibly being TRBD1 (6 bases). V was trimmed by 5 bases and J by 5 bases, leaving 15 bases between them. This CDR3 has 14 amino acids. The germline V gene encodes CDR1 MDHEN and CDR2 SYDVKM.

The rearrangement uses TRBV20-1 and TRBJ1-2; 7 bases match TRBD1. Germline CDR1 is DFQATT and CDR2 is SNEGSKA (reference sequence). The length of the CDR3 is 14 residues. J gave up 4 bases and V 3 bases, and 8 bases lay outside the gene matches. CDR3 sequence (DNA): TGCAGTGCTAGTAGTGGGACAGAACTCTATGGCTACACCTTC. Its translation: CSASSGTELYGYTF.

This rearrangement joins TRBV2 to TRBJ2-1, with 7 positions matching TRBD2. Unmatched junction bases numbered 7, after V lost 0 bases and J lost 5 bases. CDR1 is SNHLY and CDR2 is FYNNEI in the germline V gene. The CDR3 is made up of 16 amino acids. CDR3 in DNA: TGTGCCAGCAGTGAAGCGCTTCTAGCGGTAGACAATGAGCAGTTCTTC. Translation gives CASSEALLAVDNEQFF.

The chain employs TRBV5-1 and TRBJ2-6; D is ambiguous. Germline-derived CDR1 and CDR2 are SGHRS and YFSETQ. The V and J ends lost 2 bases and 0 bases respectively, with 9 bases between them. CDR3 length: 16 amino acids. CDR3 in amino acids: CASSLASSSGANVLTF. The DNA of the CDR3 is TGCGCCAGCAGCTTAGCCTCAAGCTCTGGGGCCAACGTCCTGACTTTC.

In this sample, this clone turned up a few times. The chain combines TRBV27 with TRBJ1-2, with 10 bases fitting TRBD1. Germline values: CDR1 MNHEY, CDR2 SMNVEV (reference sequence). Trimming at V came to 5 bases and at J to 4 bases, leaving 13 bases not matched to a gene. CDR3 size: 17 residues. This CDR3 reads CASSLAFDRGRSYGYTF. The CDR3 DNA follows: TGTGCCAGCAGTCTAGCCTTCGACAGGGGGCGGAGCTATGGCTACACCTTC.

The chain joins TRBV3-1 (or the pseudogene TRBV3-2) to TRBJ1-1; no reliable D call. Trimming removed 2 bases from V and 1 base from J, with 17 bases in between. Germline assignment: CDR1 LGHDT and CDR2 YNNKEL (reference sequence). The CDR3 is 17 residues long. The DNA of the CDR3 is TGTGCCAGCAGCCAACCTTGGTCCGGGATTAAGAACACTGAAGCTTTCTTT. Its translation is CASSQPWSGIKNTEAFF.

CDR3 region: CASSDQPDRNIQYF. The CDR3 bases are TGTGCCAGCAGTGACCAACCGGACAGAAACATTCAGTACTTC. The J gene is TRBJ2-4, the V gene TRBV6-2 or TRBV6-3; the D gene is possibly TRBD1 (6 bases). This CDR3 spans 14 amino acids. V lost 5 bases and J lost 6, with 14 bases in between. Germline lookup yields CDR1 MNHEY and CDR2 SVGEGT.

The chain uses TRBV6-2 or TRBV6-3 and TRBJ2-5; 13 bases are a match to TRBD2. This CDR3 contains 18 residues. V gave up 4 bases and J gave up 5 bases; unmatched junction bases: 13. Per the germline V gene, CDR1 is MNHEY and CDR2 is SVGEGT. CDR3 protein: CASSFTTSGGDLFETQYF. The CDR3 DNA reads TGTGCCAGCAGTTTCACCACTAGCGGGGGGGACCTATTTGAGACCCAGTACTTC.

The chain carries TRBV20-1 and TRBJ1-2; TRBD1 agrees at 8 bases. CDR3 length: 11 amino acids. Germline trimming cut 5 bases from V and 8 bases from J; bases unmatched to any gene: 4. Germline V gives CDR1 DFQATT, CDR2 SNEGSKA (reference sequence). The CDR3 DNA reads as TGCAGTGCTTACAGGACAGGGGGCTACACCTTC. Amino acid sequence: CSAYRTGGYTF.

V is TRBV7-9 and J is TRBJ1-6; 8 positions agree with TRBD1. The CDR3 is 15 residues long. V dropped 1 base and J dropped 7; count of bases not matched to a gene: 3. From germline, CDR1 is SEHNR and CDR2 FQNEAQ (reference sequence). This CDR3 reads CASSLVDRVNSPLHF. The CDR3 region has the DNA TGTGCCAGCAGCTTAGTGGACAGGGTCAATTCACCCCTCCACTTT.

The chain links TRBV12-3 or TRBV12-4 to TRBJ2-7; 9 bases line up with TRBD2. CDR3 length equals 13 residues. V shed 6 bases and J 5 bases; nucleotides not matched to a gene: 5. The CDR3 is CASSISGSNEQYF. The CDR3 DNA reads TGTGCCAGCAGCATTAGCGGGAGCAACGAGCAGTACTTC.

The rearrangement joins TRBV30 to TRBJ1-5; unclear D gene. The CDR3 length is 10 residues. With 6 bases removed from V and 5 bases from J, the gap between germline ends came to 5 bases. Germline CDR1 and CDR2: GTSNPN and SVGIG (reference sequence). The CDR3 bases are TGTGCCTGCGGGGATCAGCCCCAGCATTTT. Translating gives CACGDQPQHF.

The V gene is TRBV5-4, the J gene TRBJ1-5; a possible D gene is TRBD1 (6 bases). The CDR3 spans 14 residues. Germline CDR1 and CDR2: SGHNT and YYREEE (reference sequence). Trimming cost V 4 bases and J 3 bases, with 11 bases left between them. DNA of the CDR3: TGTGCCAGCAGCGTACAGGGTTTCAATCAGCCCCAGCATTTT. This encodes CASSVQGFNQPQHF.

V usage is TRBV6-2 or TRBV6-3 and J usage is TRBJ2-3, with TRBD2 identical over 7 bases. The V gene's germline CDR1 is MNHEY and CDR2 SVGEGT. This CDR3 spans 14 amino acids. Trimming cost V 2 bases and J 4 bases; bases outside gene matches: 3. The CDR3 region has the DNA TGTGCCAGCAGTTACAGCGGGGTCTCAGATACGCAGTATTTT. It is translated as CASSYSGVSDTQYF.

The chain has TRBV3-1 (or the pseudogene TRBV3-2) and TRBJ2-1, with 7 bases aligning to TRBD1. There are 15 residues in the CDR3. CDR1 LGHDT and CDR2 YNNKEL come from the germline V gene (reference sequence). V lost 3 bases, J lost 9 bases, and 11 bases stayed unmatched. The CDR3 reads CASSQLTGTIGEQFF. The CDR3 DNA sequence: TGTGCCAGCAGCCAGTTGACAGGGACCATTGGTGAGCAGTTCTTC.

The V gene is TRBV7-9, the J gene TRBJ2-7, with 7 bases identical to TRBD2. This CDR3 spans 14 amino acids. Germline loops: CDR1 SEHNR, CDR2 FQNEAQ (reference sequence). The V gene end was trimmed by 8 bases and the J gene end by 2 bases; junction bases not matched to a gene: 9. The CDR3 region is CASAGSGVTYEQYF. DNA of the CDR3: TGTGCCAGCGCCGGGAGCGGGGTAACCTACGAGCAGTACTTC.

V gene TRBV29-1 combines with J gene TRBJ1-1, with 7 bases identical to TRBD1. Germline V gene sequence: CDR1 SQVTM, CDR2 ANQGSEA. This CDR3 has 12 amino acids. The V and J ends lost 7 bases and 1 base, in that order; junction bases with no gene match: 3. CDR3 in amino acids: CSAGTANTEAFF. The DNA for the CDR3 is TGCAGCGCCGGGACAGCGAACACTGAAGCTTTCTTT.

This rearrangement joins TRBV28 to TRBJ1-6; D ambiguous. Germline V gives CDR1 MDHEN, CDR2 SYDVKM. The V end lost 8 bases, the J end lost 7 bases, and 12 bases lay between the germline ends. This CDR3 has 13 residues. CDR3 loop: CASLEVINSPLHF. CDR3 nucleotide sequence: TGTGCCAGCTTGGAGGTAATCAATTCACCCCTCCACTTT. The variable domain in full, completed from reference TRBV28 and TRBJ1-6, reads DVKVTQSSRYLVKRTGEKVFLECVQDMDHENMFWYRQDPGLGLRLIYFSYDVKMKEKGDIPEGYSVSREKKERFSLILESASTNQTSMYLCASLEVINSPLHFGNGTRLTVT.

Notes on this clone: Additional DNA sequences in this sample encode the identical CDR3. The CDR3: CASSLGGGAETQYF. The CDR3 DNA follows: TGCGCCAGCAGCTTGGGCGGGGGGGCGGAGACCCAGTACTTC. The rearrangement uses TRBV5-1 and TRBJ2-5, with 9 bases matching TRBD2. The V gene's germline CDR1 is SGHRS and CDR2 YFSETQ. This CDR3 comprises 14 residues. After removal of 0 bases from V and 5 bases from J, the junction contained 2 bases not matched to a gene. The whole variable domain, filled in from reference TRBV5-1 and TRBJ2-5, reads KAGVTQTPRYLIKTRGQQVTLSCSPISGHRSVSWYQQTPGQGLQFLFEYFSETQRNKGNFPGRFSGRQFSNSRSEMNVSTLELGDSALYLCASSLGGGAETQYFGPGTRLLVL.